The 22 T cell receptor beta chains given below trace back to one sample, sequenced in a study of cytomegalovirus exposure and HLA in healthy donors. Produced via immunoSEQ multiplex PCR; TCRdb's table is partial and in-frame only. In the table there are some 120,000 clones, 89% of which are singletons. The sample taken for sequencing was PBMCs. Receptors originate from a woman between 18 and 29 years old in good health and CMV-seronegative.

The chain recombines TRBV5-1 with TRBJ2-1, with D possibly being TRBD2 (5 bases). The germline gives CDR1 SGHRS, CDR2 YFSETQ. CDR3 length: 15 amino acids. Trimming stripped 2 bases from V and 6 bases from J, with 15 bases between. For the CDR3, the DNA is TGCGCCAGCAGCTTAATTTCCAGGACTGTCAATGAGCAGTTCTTC. Translating gives CASSLISRTVNEQFF. Filled out from reference TRBV5-1 and TRBJ2-1, the complete variable domain reads KAGVTQTPRYLIKTRGQQVTLSCSPISGHRSVSWYQQTPGQGLQFLFEYFSETQRNKGNFPGRFSGRQFSNSRSEMNVSTLELGDSALYLCASSLISRTVNEQFFGPGTRLTVL.

As concerns this clone: An end of the junction does not agree with germline; a read error may underlie this. The chain joins TRBV18 to TRBJ2-7; 7 nucleotides line up with TRBD1. The germline CDR1 and CDR2 sequences are KGHSH and LQKENI. CDR3 size: 15 residues. The DNA for the CDR3 is TGTGCCAGCGCACCCGGACTGGACAGGTCCTACGAGCAGTACTTC. It codes for CASAPGLDRSYEQYF.

V and J are TRBV2 and TRBJ2-7; a weak D match, TRBD1 (8 bases). V lost 6 bases and J lost 5, with 17 bases in between. The germline V gene encodes CDR1 SNHLY and CDR2 FYNNEI. CDR3 length equals 14 residues. This CDR3 reads CASSLQGGIDEQYF. The CDR3 region has the DNA TGTGCCAGCAGCCTACAGGGGGGGATTGACGAGCAGTACTTC.

This clone came up once. This chain uses TRBV4-1 with TRBJ1-1; possibly TRBD1 for D (6 bases). In germline, CDR1 is MGHRA, CDR2 YSYEKL. Trimming took off 1 base at V and 11 bases at J, with 14 bases between the two ends. This CDR3 has 13 residues. The CDR3 here is CASSQGARGRAFF. In DNA, the CDR3 is TGCGCCAGCAGCCAAGGGGCCAGGGGCAGGGCTTTCTTT.

The chain couples TRBV13 to TRBJ2-2; 7 nucleotides line up with TRBD1. Trimming removed 2 bases from V and 3 bases from J; junction bases left unmatched: 9. The V gene's germline CDR1 is PRHDT and CDR2 FYEKMQ (reference sequence). CDR3 length equals 17 residues. The CDR3: CASSLRSGGVHTGELFF. CDR3 coding DNA: TGTGCCAGCAGCTTAAGATCAGGGGGAGTACACACCGGGGAGCTGTTTTTT.

DNA for the CDR3: TGTGCCAGCAGCACCGACAGTAACACTGAAGCTTTCTTT. Translating it yields CASSTDSNTEAFF. J is TRBJ1-1 and V is TRBV5-4, with a possible D match to TRBD1 (5 bases). V was clipped by 4 bases and J by 2 bases, with 9 bases between them. The CDR3 spans 13 residues. Germline assignment: CDR1 SGHNT and CDR2 YYREEE (reference sequence).

This sequence joins TRBV18 and TRBJ1-2; 11 nucleotides match TRBD1. Per germline, CDR1 KGHSH and CDR2 LQKENI. The CDR3 is made up of 15 amino acids. J was trimmed by 2 bases and V by 5 bases; bases with no gene match: 4. CDR3 amino acids: CASSTGTGGNYGYTF. The CDR3 DNA reads as TGTGCCAGCTCAACCGGGACAGGGGGGAACTATGGCTACACCTTC.

This clone was seen at least ten times. CDR3 region: CASRLTASSPKLFF. Here the CDR3 DNA reads TGTGCCAGCAGGCTGACAGCCTCAAGCCCAAAACTGTTTTTT. The chain employs TRBV7-9 and TRBJ1-4, with a possible D match to TRBD1 (5 bases). The CDR3 runs 14 residues. CDR1 SEHNR and CDR2 FQNEAQ come from the germline V gene (reference sequence). V lost 6 bases, J lost 10 bases, and 18 bases lay in between.

The count of this clone is one. The V gene is TRBV6-5, the J gene TRBJ2-5; TRBD2 agrees at 7 bases. V gave up 4 bases and J gave up 4 bases; unmatched junction bases: 6. CDR1 MNHEY and CDR2 SVGAGI come from the germline V gene. The CDR3 has 14 residues. The DNA of the CDR3 is TGTGCCAGCAGTTCCTCTAGCGGCGCAGAGACCCAGTACTTC. This gives the protein CASSSSSGAETQYF.

V usage is TRBV4-1 and J usage is TRBJ2-3; perhaps TRBD2 as D (5 bases). CDR3 length equals 15 residues. Germline-derived CDR1 and CDR2 are MGHRA and YSYEKL. V was trimmed by 1 base and J by 3 bases, leaving 11 bases between them. CDR3 amino acids: CASSQGPLATDTQYF. The CDR3 region has the DNA TGCGCCAGCAGCCAAGGTCCCCTAGCAACAGATACGCAGTATTTT.

This clone was recorded only once. The chain recombines TRBV6-1 with TRBJ2-7; D gene ambiguous. V shed 4 bases and J shed 3 bases, with 4 bases lying between them. Germline CDR1 reads MNHNS; CDR2 reads SASEGT. CDR3 length equals 11 residues. The CDR3 spells CASSVIYEQYF. DNA of the CDR3: TGTGCCAGCAGTGTAATCTACGAGCAGTACTTC.

The chain carries TRBV7-3 and TRBJ2-7; 10 bases agree with TRBD1. The CDR3 is made up of 16 amino acids. Trimming at V came to 5 bases and at J to 5 bases, leaving 12 bases not matched to a gene. The germline V gene has CDR1 SGHTA and CDR2 FQGTGA. The DNA of the CDR3 is TGTGCCAGCAGCGCCAGACAGGGGGCCAAAGAAAACGAGCAGTACTTC. Its protein is CASSARQGAKENEQYF.

The rearrangement links TRBV28 to TRBJ1-5; D gene uncertain. The ends were cut back, 5 bases at V and 0 bases at J, with 17 bases in the middle. This CDR3 is 17 amino acids long. CDR1 is MDHEN and CDR2 is SYDVKM in the germline V gene. DNA for the CDR3: TGTGCCAGCAGTCCACCGACCCGAGGCTATAGCAATCAGCCCCAGCATTTT. As protein: CASSPPTRGYSNQPQHF.

The rearrangement links TRBV7-9 to TRBJ2-1, with 14 nucleotides matching TRBD2. Germline-derived CDR1 and CDR2 are SEHNR and FQNEAQ (reference sequence). The CDR3 is 17 residues long. Germline trimming cut 5 bases from V and 10 bases from J; bases unmatched to any gene: 13. The chain's CDR3 is CASSRYGTSGSYGEQFF. Here the CDR3 DNA reads TGTGCCAGCAGCCGATACGGGACTAGCGGGAGTTATGGGGAGCAGTTCTTC.

J is TRBJ2-3 and V is TRBV27; TRBD2 is a possible D gene (6 bases). The CDR3 has 17 amino acids. Germline V lookup: CDR1 MNHEY, CDR2 SMNVEV (reference sequence). V lost 3 bases, J lost 5 bases, and 21 bases lay in between. The CDR3 nucleotides are TGTGCCAGCAGTTTGACCCCGGGACTTACCCGCGTAGATACGCAGTATTTT. Encoded protein: CASSLTPGLTRVDTQYF.

This clone was detected once. This sequence joins TRBV7-2 and TRBJ2-1, with TRBD2 matching 15 bases. CDR3 size: 16 residues. Germline lookup yields CDR1 SGHTA and CDR2 FQGNSA. V lost 5 bases to trimming and J lost 6 bases; unmatched junction nucleotides: 5. The DNA for the CDR3 is TGTGCCAGCAGCCGGGGACTAGCGGGAGGTCGCAATGAGCAGTTCTTC. Translation: CASSRGLAGGRNEQFF.

The V and J genes are TRBV23-1 and TRBJ2-1; no definite D call. TRBV23-1 is identified as an open reading frame with a role that is uncertain. V lost 5 bases and J 7 bases, leaving 12 bases between the germline ends. The CDR3 sequence is 13 residues long. Here the CDR3 reads CASSSISLNEQFF. The CDR3 nucleotides read TGCGCCAGCAGTTCGATTAGCTTGAATGAGCAGTTCTTC.

The chain joins TRBV13 to TRBJ2-2, with D tentatively TRBD1 (6 bases). Trimming removed 3 bases from V and 2 bases from J, with 13 bases in between. The CDR3 is 16 residues long. Germline V gene lookup returns CDR1 PRHDT and CDR2 FYEKMQ (reference sequence). Here the CDR3 reads CASSFAGVFNTGELFF. For the CDR3, the DNA is TGTGCCAGCAGCTTTGCAGGGGTCTTTAACACCGGGGAGCTGTTTTTT.

The rearrangement links TRBV29-1 to TRBJ2-1; TRBD2 aligns across 8 bases. Germline CDR1 SQVTM, CDR2 ANQGSEA. The junction had 12 bases not matched to a gene; V was cut back by 6 bases and J by 5 bases. This CDR3 has 15 residues. The CDR3 sequence is CSVETSREAHNEQFF. DNA for the CDR3: TGCAGCGTGGAAACTTCGCGGGAGGCCCACAATGAGCAGTTCTTC.

The chain carries TRBV7-9 and TRBJ1-2; 10 positions agree with TRBD1. Germline assignment: CDR1 SEHNR and CDR2 FQNEAQ (reference sequence). J gave up 4 bases and V 5 bases, and 7 bases lay outside the gene matches. The CDR3 spans 15 residues. The CDR3 region has the DNA TGTGCCAGCAGCCTCGCCGGGACAGGGGCCTATGGCTACACCTTC. Protein sequence: CASSLAGTGAYGYTF.

In its sample, this clone was seen a few times. This chain uses TRBV19 with TRBJ1-3; D is unresolved. Germline CDR1 LNHDA, CDR2 SQIVND (reference sequence). V lost 5 bases and J lost 0, with 11 bases in between. CDR3 length: 15 amino acids. CDR3 nucleotides: TGTGCCAGTAGTCCAGATCTTGACTCTGGAAACACCATATATTTT. Protein sequence: CASSPDLDSGNTIYF.

The rearrangement uses TRBV11-2 and TRBJ2-1; 8 positions match TRBD2. V shed 1 base and J 9 bases; nucleotides not matched to a gene: 11. The V gene's germline CDR1 is SGHAT and CDR2 FQNNGV. CDR3 size: 16 residues. The CDR3 DNA reads TGTGCCAGCAGCTTAGCTCCGGGAGGGCTGTCTGCTGAGCAGTTCTTC. Residues: CASSLAPGGLSAEQFF.